Presented here are 31 T cell receptor beta chains from one specimen sequenced in a study of blood T cell repertoires in COVID-19. Profiling relied on immunoSEQ multiplex PCR, and the TCRdb table lists in-frame clones only, not all of them. The sample has over 120,000 clones; roughly four fifths are singletons. The sequencing input was peripheral blood. These receptors were collected from a woman at least 80 years old with active or convalescent COVID-19.

This CDR3 reads CSVEDRRGYSTDTQYF. The CDR3 nucleotides read TGCAGCGTTGAAGACCGGCGGGGATATAGCACAGATACGCAGTATTTT. The V call is TRBV29-1, the J call TRBJ2-3; D is perhaps TRBD2 (6 bases). Trimming shortened V by 0 bases and J by 0 bases, and 13 bases separated the two germline ends. CDR1 SQVTM and CDR2 ANQGSEA come from the germline V gene. This CDR3 spans 16 amino acids.

This chain joins TRBV7-6 and TRBJ2-3; D perhaps matches TRBD2 (7 bases). The CDR3 runs 16 residues. CDR1 is SGHVS, CDR2 FNYEAQ, per germline. V lost 2 bases to trimming and J lost 2 bases, with 14 bases between them. CDR3 in amino acids: CASSLRGGATTDTQYF. The CDR3 bases are TGTGCCAGCAGCTTACGCGGGGGCGCTACCACAGATACGCAGTATTTT. The whole variable domain, filled in from reference TRBV7-6 and TRBJ2-3, reads GAGVSQSPRYKVTKRGQDVALRCDPISGHVSLYWYRQALGQGPEFLTYFNYEAQQDKSGLPNDRFSAERPEGSISTLTIQRTEQRDSAMYRCASSLRGGATTDTQYFGPGTRLTVL.

This clone was observed at least ten times. In nucleotides, the CDR3 is TGTGCCTGGAAGAAAGACAGAGGATGGGACAATGAGCAGTTCTTC. This sequence encodes CAWKKDRGWDNEQFF. The chain has TRBV30 and TRBJ2-1, with D perhaps matching TRBD1 (5 bases). Germline V gives CDR1 GTSNPN, CDR2 SVGIG (reference sequence). The ends were cut back, 4 bases at V and 5 bases at J, with 18 bases in the middle. The CDR3 consists of 15 residues.

This clone turned up a few times. The rearrangement joins TRBV15 to TRBJ1-2, with unresolved D. The V gene's germline CDR1 is LNHNV and CDR2 YYDKDF (reference sequence). Trimming left V 3 bases short and J 5 bases short, with 22 bases between. The CDR3 loop spans 17 amino acids. The CDR3 DNA sequence: TGTGCCACCAGCAGTCGTATCGGAACATCGGGATCATATGGCTACACCTTC. Protein sequence: CATSSRIGTSGSYGYTF.

This rearrangement joins TRBV5-1 to TRBJ2-2; the D gene is possibly TRBD2 (6 bases). This CDR3 has 14 residues. The germline V gene has CDR1 SGHRS and CDR2 YFSETQ. V dropped 9 bases and J dropped 1 base, with 13 bases sitting between them. The CDR3 loop is CAILTSMNTGELFF. CDR3 nucleotide sequence: TGCGCCATTTTGACTAGTATGAACACCGGGGAGCTGTTTTTT. Based on the CDR3 plus reference TRBV5-1 and TRBJ2-2, the full variable domain is KAGVTQTPRYLIKTRGQQVTLSCSPISGHRSVSWYQQTPGQGLQFLFEYFSETQRNKGNFPGRFSGRQFSNSRSEMNVSTLELGDSALYLCAILTSMNTGELFFGEGSRLTVL.

V gene TRBV25-1 combines with J gene TRBJ1-3, with D unclear. The germline V gene encodes CDR1 MGHDK and CDR2 SYGVNS. This CDR3 has 16 amino acids. Deletions cut 0 bases from V and 0 bases from J, with 9 bases between. This chain's CDR3 is CASSEYLLTSGNTIYF. The CDR3 bases are TGTGCCAGCAGTGAATATTTACTTACCTCTGGAAACACCATATATTTT.

The chain combines TRBV29-1 with TRBJ2-6; D remains unclear. CDR1 SQVTM and CDR2 ANQGSEA come from the germline V gene. V was clipped by 7 bases and J by 0 bases, with 10 bases between them. The CDR3 length is 14 residues. The DNA of the CDR3 is TGCAGCGCCGAAAGTAGCTCTGGGGCCAACGTCCTGACTTTC. Its translation: CSAESSSGANVLTF.

The chain couples TRBV7-2 to TRBJ1-2, with a tentative D call TRBD1 (5 bases). Trimming pared 1 base from V and 8 bases from J, leaving 20 bases between. This CDR3 comprises 16 residues. Germline loops: CDR1 SGHTA, CDR2 FQGNSA. CDR3 sequence (DNA): TGTGCCAGCAGCTTAGAGCAGGGCGCGCGGACGATAGGCTACACCTTC. Translation: CASSLEQGARTIGYTF.

The chain joins TRBV3-1 (or the pseudogene TRBV3-2) to TRBJ2-3, with D possibly being TRBD2 (6 bases). The germline V gene has CDR1 LGHDT and CDR2 YNNKEL (reference sequence). This CDR3 is built from 17 residues. Trimming left V 4 bases short and J 6 bases short, with 23 bases between. CDR3 nucleotide sequence: TGTGCCAGCAGCCTACACAAACCGGGACTCTCCCGGGATACGCAGTATTTT. This codes for CASSLHKPGLSRDTQYF.

The chain couples TRBV28 to TRBJ1-3; perhaps TRBD1 as D (5 bases). Germline V gene sequence: CDR1 MDHEN, CDR2 SYDVKM. The germline V and J ends were trimmed by 9 bases and 2 bases, with 26 bases remaining between them. This CDR3 comprises 18 residues. CDR3 nucleotide sequence: TGTGCCAGGCTGTTTGTTGTGGACATAATTTTAGCTGGAAACACCATATATTTT. Translated, it gives CARLFVVDIILAGNTIYF.

The chain combines TRBV4-1 with TRBJ1-2; D may be TRBD1 (5 bases). V was cut by 6 bases and J by 5 bases, with 19 bases left in between. Per germline, CDR1 MGHRA and CDR2 YSYEKL. The CDR3 extends over 15 amino acids. CDR3 sequence reads: CASRPGTLGEYGYTF. DNA of the CDR3: TGCGCCAGCAGGCCCGGGACTTTAGGGGAATATGGCTACACCTTC.

The J gene is TRBJ2-3, the V gene TRBV6-2 or TRBV6-3, with 8 bases fitting TRBD1. V was clipped by 0 bases and J by 6 bases; unmatched bases: 8. Per germline, CDR1 MNHEY and CDR2 SVGEGT. This CDR3 comprises 16 residues. The CDR3 is CASSYSTGVMMDTQYF. The DNA of the CDR3 is TGTGCCAGCAGTTACTCGACAGGGGTTATGATGGATACGCAGTATTTT.

The chain uses TRBV7-2 and TRBJ2-7; 8 nucleotides line up with TRBD1. This CDR3 has 14 residues. V was pared by 4 bases and J by 4 bases, with 6 bases of the junction left unmatched. Germline CDR1 and CDR2: SGHTA and FQGNSA. For the CDR3, the DNA is TGTGCCAGCAGCTCCCGACAGGGGCGATACGAGCAGTACTTC. Encoded protein: CASSSRQGRYEQYF.

V and J are TRBV6-5 and TRBJ1-2, with a weak D call TRBD1 (5 bases). Looked up from germline, CDR1 is MNHEY and CDR2 is SVGAGI. The CDR3 loop spans 12 amino acids. Trimming left V 6 bases short and J 4 bases short, with 9 bases between. The CDR3 coding sequence is TGTGCCAGCAGGCAGGGCACCTATGGCTACACCTTC. It yields the protein CASRQGTYGYTF.

The rearrangement joins TRBV30 to TRBJ1-2, with TRBD1 as a possible D gene (5 bases). The CDR3 totals 14 residues. In germline, CDR1 is GTSNPN, CDR2 SVGIG (reference sequence). Trimming left V 1 base short and J 3 bases short, with 12 bases between. CDR3 bases: TGTGCCTGGAGTGGTAGGGCGGGACACTATGGCTACACCTTC. It specifies CAWSGRAGHYGYTF.

The chain combines TRBV7-2 with TRBJ2-5; D remains unclear. Deletions cut 5 bases from V and 1 base from J, with 2 bases between. The CDR3 contains 11 residues. CDR1 is SGHTA, CDR2 FQGNSA, per germline. In nucleotides, the CDR3 is TGTGCCAGCAGCCGCCAAGAGACCCAGTACTTC. It translates to CASSRQETQYF.

J is TRBJ2-7 and V is TRBV5-4; 8 bases fit TRBD1. Trimming cost V 4 bases and J 3 bases; bases outside gene matches: 6. This CDR3 is 14 amino acids long. Looked up from germline, CDR1 is SGHNT and CDR2 is YYREEE (reference sequence). In DNA, the CDR3 is TGTGCCAGCAGCAGAACCGGGACAGGCTACGAGCAGTACTTC. Translated, it gives CASSRTGTGYEQYF. Filled out from reference TRBV5-4 and TRBJ2-7, the complete variable domain reads ETGVTQSPTHLIKTRGQQVTLRCSSQSGHNTVSWYQQALGQGPQFIFQYYREEENGRGNFPPRFSGLQFPNYSSELNVNALELDDSALYLCASSRTGTGYEQYFGPGTRLTVT.

The chain is built from TRBV3-1 (or the pseudogene TRBV3-2) and TRBJ1-2, with D possibly being TRBD1 (6 bases). The CDR3 consists of 16 residues. CDR1 LGHDT and CDR2 YNNKEL come from the germline V gene (reference sequence). Trimming stripped 3 bases from V and 6 bases from J, with 20 bases between. CDR3 in amino acids: CASSQGGAFVGDGYTF. CDR3 nucleotide sequence: TGTGCCAGCAGCCAGGGGGGGGCGTTCGTTGGCGATGGCTACACCTTC.

The CDR3 DNA reads as TGTGCCAGCAGCATCGGGGGTGAGCAGTTCTTC. It codes for CASSIGGEQFF. The J gene is TRBJ2-1, the V gene TRBV7-8, with D perhaps TRBD2 (6 bases). CDR1 SGHVS and CDR2 FQNEAQ come from the germline V gene. The ends were cut back, 5 bases at V and 9 bases at J, with 8 bases in the middle. The CDR3 covers 11 residues.

This clone was seen a few times. The gene calls are TRBV6-4 and TRBJ2-2; TRBD1 might be the D (5 bases). Trimming shortened V by 6 bases and J by 1 base, and 9 bases separated the two germline ends. The CDR3 consists of 14 residues. Per germline, CDR1 MRHNA and CDR2 SNTAGT. CDR3 nucleotides: TGTGCCAGCAGCCCACAGGTGAACACCGGGGAGCTGTTTTTT. Protein sequence: CASSPQVNTGELFF.

The chain combines TRBV2 with TRBJ2-3; D is unclear. V shed 5 bases and J shed 0 bases, with 6 bases lying between them. The V gene's germline CDR1 is SNHLY and CDR2 FYNNEI. The CDR3 contains 13 residues. The CDR3 sequence: CASSTLSTDTQYF. Written as DNA, the CDR3 is TGTGCCAGCAGTACTCTAAGCACAGATACGCAGTATTTT.

V and J are TRBV3-1 (or the pseudogene TRBV3-2) and TRBJ2-5; D perhaps matches TRBD1 (5 bases). V dropped 3 bases and J dropped 0 bases, with 8 bases sitting between them. This CDR3 is 14 amino acids long. Germline-derived CDR1 and CDR2 are LGHDT and YNNKEL (reference sequence). The CDR3 DNA sequence: TGTGCCAGCAGCCACAGGACATACCAAGAGACCCAGTACTTC. This codes for CASSHRTYQETQYF.

The V and J genes are TRBV28 and TRBJ1-2, with D perhaps matching TRBD1 (6 bases). In germline, CDR1 is MDHEN, CDR2 SYDVKM. This CDR3 is built from 13 residues. Trimming cost V 7 bases and J 6 bases, with 15 bases left between them. The CDR3 loop is CASISGVGNGYTF. DNA of the CDR3: TGTGCCAGCATCTCAGGGGTGGGGAATGGCTACACCTTC.

The rearrangement uses TRBV30 and TRBJ1-1; no reliable D call. The CDR3 extends over 13 amino acids. Germline V gene data show CDR1 as GTSNPN and CDR2 as SVGIG (reference sequence). Trimming shortened V by 7 bases and J by 0 bases, and 12 bases separated the two germline ends. The CDR3 sequence: CAYSRVMNTEAFF. The CDR3 DNA reads TGTGCCTATAGTCGAGTCATGAACACTGAAGCTTTCTTT. The full variable domain, its missing parts supplied by reference TRBV30 and TRBJ1-1, is SQTIHQWPATLVQPVGSPLSLECTVEGTSNPNLYWYRQAAGRGLQLLFYSVGIGQISSEVPQNLSASRPQDRQFILSSKKLLLSDSGFYLCAYSRVMNTEAFFGQGTRLTVV.

The genes are TRBV5-1 and TRBJ1-3, with TRBD1 matching over 9 bases. With 4 bases clipped from V and 0 bases from J, the junction kept 5 bases outside the gene matches. CDR1 and CDR2 (germline): SGHRS, YFSETQ. The length of the CDR3 is 16 residues. The chain's CDR3 is CASSGTGLSSGNTIYF. DNA for the CDR3: TGCGCCAGCAGCGGGACAGGGCTTAGCTCTGGAAACACCATATATTTT.

The V and J genes are TRBV11-2 and TRBJ2-7; 9 bases are a match to TRBD1. The trim removed 0 bases at V and 4 bases at J, leaving 13 bases unmatched. The CDR3 extends over 18 amino acids. The germline V gene encodes CDR1 SGHAT and CDR2 FQNNGV. CDR3 loop: CASSLDPGQGRIRYEQYF. Written as DNA, the CDR3 is TGTGCCAGCAGCTTAGATCCCGGACAGGGGAGGATCAGATACGAGCAGTACTTC.

This clone was counted a single time. The chain employs TRBV12-3 or TRBV12-4 and TRBJ2-7, with 8 bases lining up with TRBD2. The junction had 0 bases not matched to a gene; V was cut back by 2 bases and J by 3 bases. CDR3 length: 13 residues. Here the CDR3 reads CASSLLAGYEQYF. As DNA, the CDR3 is TGTGCCAGCAGTTTACTAGCGGGCTACGAGCAGTACTTC.

J is TRBJ1-3 and V is TRBV5-8, with D unresolved. V lost 1 base, J lost 4 bases, and 15 bases lay in between. The CDR3 totals 16 residues. Germline CDR1 and CDR2: SGHTS and YDEGEE. CDR3 residues: CASSLHTVNRGNTIYF. The DNA of the CDR3 is TGTGCCAGCAGCTTGCATACAGTTAACCGCGGAAACACCATATATTTT.

The V and J genes are TRBV19 and TRBJ1-2; the match to TRBD1 covers 8 bases. Germline V CDR1 and CDR2: LNHDA, SQIVND (reference sequence). This CDR3 contains 14 residues. Trimming took 6 bases from V and 5 from J; bases not matched to a gene: 8. CDR3 sequence: CASRRGQGPYGYTF. DNA of the CDR3: TGTGCCAGTAGGCGAGGACAGGGACCTTATGGCTACACCTTC.

The genes are TRBV11-2 and TRBJ2-1, with 7 bases identical to TRBD1. Germline V gene data show CDR1 as SGHAT and CDR2 as FQNNGV. The CDR3 runs to 13 residues. The trim removed 5 bases at V and 11 bases at J, leaving 9 bases unmatched. This CDR3 reads CASSPLRDRKQFF. In DNA form, the CDR3 reads TGTGCCAGCAGCCCACTCCGGGACAGAAAGCAGTTCTTC.

The chain recombines TRBV19 with TRBJ1-1; D is unresolved. The V end was cut by 10 bases, the J end by 0 bases, with 18 bases between. The CDR3 is 15 residues long. Germline CDR1 is LNHDA and CDR2 is SQIVND (reference sequence). The CDR3 loop is CATKTSGGMNTEAFF. Here the CDR3 DNA reads TGTGCCACTAAGACCTCAGGCGGGATGAACACTGAAGCTTTCTTT.